This TCR beta chain was captured in a study of OX40 agonist ivuxolimab in advanced cancers. Overall study: Mean age approximately 55 years, range roughly 20 to 85; around 80% male.

This CDR3 region has 18 residues. Trimming took 0 bases from V and 9 from J, leaving 21 bases between them. Germline V gene lookup returns CDR1 MGHRA and CDR2 YSYEKL. TCRdb's table, derived via immunoSEQ multiplex PCR, lists solely in-frame clones and lacks some. Among tens of thousands of clones, about 90% were seen once, and the ten largest hold approximately 5%. This clonotype originated in an adult with an advanced solid tumor such as melanoma, head and neck, liver or kidney cancer. The rearrangement joins TRBV4-1 to TRBJ1-6, with a possible D match to TRBD1 (5 bases). Sequenced here: CD4+ or CD8+ T cells sorted from blood, sampled in a trial of the OX40 agonist ivuxolimab. CDR3: CASSQENRGPEAGSPLHF. The CDR3 nucleotides read TGCGCCAGCAGCCAAGAGAATCGGGGACCCGAAGCGGGTTCACCCCTCCACTTT.